The present TCR beta chain was sequenced within a study of blood T cell repertoires in COVID-19. Study-level background: Samples of COVID-19 (acute and convalescent) were obtained from the United States, Italy and Spain. Sample material is recorded as cDNA or gDNA derived from T cells, B-cell-depleted T cells, or PBMCs.

Germline assignment: CDR1 SGHRS and CDR2 YFSETQ. The CDR3 length is 15 residues. Trimming cost V 2 bases and J 4 bases; bases outside gene matches: 7. Methods used by the authors: Reference gene primer amplification in the assay estimated nucleated cell counts. Using immunoSEQ multiplex PCR, the repertoire was profiled, and TCRdb retains in-frame clones only, with some absent. D and trimming were read from the DNA, whereas the V and J calls and clone size are those reported in that table. The data hold 95,000 to 110,000 clones, with more than 80% observed a single time. Specimen: peripheral blood. The sequence derives from a human donor in a cohort sampled during active COVID-19. The rearrangement uses TRBV5-1 and TRBJ1-2; 8 bases align to TRBD1. CDR3 amino acids: CASSLRTGHTYGYTF. In DNA form, the CDR3 reads TGCGCCAGCAGCTTAAGGACAGGGCACACCTATGGCTACACCTTC.